One TCR beta chain is described in this entry. The source of the sample is a study of monozygotic twins with inflammatory bowel disease. PCR of TCRalpha and TCRbeta cDNA was nested, with two rounds of approximately 17 and 9 cycles. TCRdb re-called the 5' RACE reads and shows each CDR3 protein once, DNA omitted. The sample data list about 300,000 distinct CDR3 sequences. This sequence was found in a human donor with ulcerative colitis or Crohn's disease, or a healthy co-twin of an affected twin (not recorded which). The specimen was blood.

The CDR3 is CSARVGWSQHF. The V gene is TRBV20-1, the J gene TRBJ1-5. In germline, CDR1 is DFQATT, CDR2 SNEGSKA (reference sequence). This CDR3 spans 11 amino acids.